Shown below are 20 T cell receptor beta chains from a single sample sequenced in a study of tumor and adjacent non-tumor tissue in lung cancer. This sample's RNA came from whole unsorted tissue. Three rounds of nested PCR, following a modified ARM-PCR protocol, produced the TCRbeta library. TCRdb called the multiplex PCR reads again in MiXCR, with one record for every CDR3 protein. The sample has about 76,000 distinct CDR3 sequences, under 70% seen once. The sample comprised lung tumor tissue. The receptors shown here come from a woman in her 70s with non-small cell lung cancer.

This clonotype showed up just once. The chain uses TRBV6-6 and TRBJ2-7; D gene unclear. This CDR3 has 13 amino acids. Trimming removed 7 bases from V and 5 bases from J, with 15 bases in between. Germline lookup yields CDR1 MNHNY and CDR2 SVGAGI (reference sequence). The CDR3 here is CASNSQCENEQYF. The DNA for the CDR3 is TGTGCCAGCAATTCGCAGTGTGAGAACGAGCAGTACTTC.

Regarding this clonotype: Since the CDR3 does not end with the conserved phenylalanine or tryptophan, this likely comes from a read error. The chain links TRBV5-1 to TRBJ2-1; D gene uncertain. Germline-derived CDR1 and CDR2 are SGHRS and YFSETQ. This CDR3 has 14 amino acids. Deletions cut 3 bases from V and 8 bases from J, with 15 bases between. The CDR3 DNA reads TGCGCCAGCAGCTACGATAACTCTCTAGATGAGCAGTTCCTC. This translates into CASSYDNSLDEQFL.

This clonotype was seen a few times. Relative to the germline gene, one junction end is altered; a read error may explain this. The gene calls are TRBV5-1 and TRBJ2-3; TRBD2 agrees at 11 bases. CDR3 length equals 17 residues. Per the germline V gene, CDR1 is SGHRS and CDR2 is YFSETQ. This CDR3 reads CASGLGTSGQRTDTQYF. The DNA for the CDR3 is TGCGCCAGCGGCTTGGGGACTAGCGGCCAACGCACAGATACGCAGTATTTT.

This clonotype was observed a handful of times. A much larger clone differs by one base, so this may be a read error. V and J are TRBV5-5 and TRBJ2-7; D could derive from TRBD1 or TRBD2 (6 bases each). Looked up from germline, CDR1 is SGHKS and CDR2 is YYEKEE (reference sequence). The CDR3 runs 11 residues. The CDR3 loop reads CASSLAGGSDF. The DNA for the CDR3 is TGTGCCAGCAGCTTGGCCGGGGGCTCTGACTTC.

This chain joins TRBV6-1 and TRBJ2-4; D gene unclear. Trimming removed 1 base at V and 5 bases at J, with 12 bases between. CDR1 is MNHNS, CDR2 SASEGT, per germline. The CDR3 is 15 amino acids. The chain's CDR3 is CASSEVFLVENIQYF. In nucleotides, the CDR3 is TGTGCCAGCAGTGAAGTTTTTTTAGTGGAAAACATTCAGTACTTC.

Points on this clonotype: It is likely a read error, because the conserved phenylalanine at the end of the CDR3 is missing. V and J are TRBV6-2 or TRBV6-3 and TRBJ2-1; TRBD2 matches 12 bases. The CDR3 length is 14 residues. Germline lookup yields CDR1 MNHEY and CDR2 SVGEGT. This CDR3 is CANELAGGTDEQFY. The CDR3 nucleotides read TGTGCGAACGAACTAGCGGGAGGTACGGATGAGCAGTTCTAC.

This clonotype showed up many times. This chain's CDR3 is CASSPKGLAGGRGTQYF. The DNA of the CDR3 is TGTGCCAGCAGCCCAAAAGGACTAGCGGGAGGTCGAGGTACGCAGTATTTT. The V and J genes are TRBV13 and TRBJ2-3; 14 bases line up with TRBD2. Trimming at V came to 5 bases and at J to 8 bases, leaving 12 bases not matched to a gene. The CDR3 has 17 residues. Germline V lookup: CDR1 PRHDT, CDR2 FYEKMQ (reference sequence).

This clonotype was found many times. The chain carries TRBV28 and TRBJ1-5; D is perhaps TRBD1 (6 bases). Germline loops: CDR1 MDHEN, CDR2 SYDVKM. CDR3 size: 16 residues. Trimming left V 2 bases short and J 5 bases short, with 16 bases between. CDR3 DNA sequence: TGTGCCAGCAGTTTACATACAGGGACACCGGATCAGCCCCAGCATTTT. Translating it yields CASSLHTGTPDQPQHF.

As to this clonotype: A junction end diverges from the germline sequence, so it may reflect a read error. The chain joins TRBV11-1 to TRBJ1-1; D is unclear. Germline V gene lookup returns CDR1 SGHAT and CDR2 FQDESV (reference sequence). The CDR3 length is 13 residues. The CDR3 reads CASIRDRRTEALF. The CDR3 DNA follows: TGTGCCAGCATCCGGGATAGAAGGACTGAAGCTCTCTTT.

A word on this clonotype: At one end the junction does not follow the germline gene, possibly because of a read error. The rearrangement uses TRBV4-2 and TRBJ2-7, with 10 positions matching TRBD2. Germline V gene data show CDR1 as LGHNA and CDR2 as YNFKEQ. CDR3 length: 22 amino acids. CDR3 in amino acids: CASSQVLIRLLAGLPSSYEQYF. The CDR3 DNA reads TGTGCTAGCAGCCAAGTTCTCATCAGATTACTAGCGGGATTACCGAGCTCATACGAGCAGTACTTC.

This chain joins TRBV12-3 or TRBV12-4 and TRBJ2-1; 12 bases align to TRBD2. The CDR3 length is 14 residues. The ends lost 9 bases at V and 8 bases at J; junction bases unmatched: 8. In nucleotides, the CDR3 is TGTGCCAGGAGCACTAGCGGGAGGTACGATGAGCAGTTCTTC. Its translation: CARSTSGRYDEQFF.

A few counts support this clonotype. This may come from a read error, since a much larger clone is one base off. J is TRBJ2-3 and V is TRBV5-5, with no clear D. The CDR3 has 12 residues. V was shortened by 6 bases and J by 7 bases, with 12 bases between the two germline ends. Germline V CDR1 and CDR2: SGHKS, YYEKEE (reference sequence). CDR3 sequence reads: CASNWSSYTQYF. CDR3 nucleotide sequence: TGTGCCAGCAACTGGAGTTCTTATACGCAGTATTTT.

This clonotype is large in the sample. This rearrangement joins TRBV6-5 to TRBJ2-1, with D perhaps matching TRBD2 (5 bases). Germline V lookup: CDR1 MNHEY, CDR2 SVGAGI. The CDR3 length is 15 residues. V shed 3 bases and J shed 3 bases, with 12 bases lying between them. The CDR3 loop is CASSYGEIGYNEQFF. The CDR3 DNA sequence: TGTGCCAGCAGTTATGGGGAGATCGGCTACAATGAGCAGTTCTTC.

Comment on this clonotype: This is likely a read error, given that the CDR3 carries no conserved phenylalanine or tryptophan at its end. In DNA, the CDR3 is TGCGCCAGCAGTGACCCAGCGAATGAGCAGTTCGTC. Translated, it gives CASSDPANEQFV. The rearrangement uses TRBV10-1 and TRBJ2-1, with unresolved D. The germline V gene has CDR1 WNHNN and CDR2 SYGVQD (reference sequence). This CDR3 is 12 amino acids long. With 3 bases removed from V and 7 bases from J, the gap between germline ends came to 7 bases.

Points on this clonotype: One junction end disagrees with the germline gene, perhaps due to a read error. The chain carries TRBV6-5 and TRBJ2-7; TRBD1 agrees at 10 bases. CDR1 and CDR2 from the germline V gene are MNHEY and SVGAGI. The CDR3 has 17 residues. The CDR3 reads CGSSDTIRTGGLYEQYF. The CDR3 DNA is TGTGGCAGCAGTGATACTATTCGGACAGGGGGTCTCTACGAACAGTACTTC.

This chain joins TRBV6-5 and TRBJ1-2; D may be TRBD1 (5 bases). Deletions cut 5 bases from V and 5 bases from J, with 12 bases between. From germline, CDR1 is MNHEY and CDR2 SVGAGI. The CDR3 runs 13 residues. Here the CDR3 DNA reads TGTGCCAGCAGTCACTTGAGACAGTATGGCTACACCTTC. Translating gives CASSHLRQYGYTF.

Points on this clonotype: The conserved phenylalanine or tryptophan is not found at the CDR3 terminus, so this likely reflects a read error. It is unclear where the CDR3 begins or ends on the DNA, so no DNA is shown, and the CDR3 is as TCRdb lists it. V is TRBV10-3 and J is TRBJ1-1; TRBD1, as called in the table, went unchecked against the DNA. The CDR3 comprises 14 residues, both ends counted. CDR1 and CDR2 (germline): ENHRY, SYGVKD. The CDR3 reads CAISNDRGGTEASS.

On this clonotype itself: Germline and junction disagree at one end, which may indicate a read error. The V and J genes are TRBV28 and TRBJ2-2, with D possibly TRBD2 on 7 matching bases. This CDR3 spans 14 amino acids. From germline, CDR1 is MDHEN and CDR2 SYDVKM. The CDR3 loop reads CASTQGGDTGEMFF. The CDR3 bases are TGCGCCAGCACGCAGGGAGGGGACACCGGGGAGATGTTTTTT.

Of note for this clonotype: An end of the junction differs from the germline gene, which may be a read error. J is TRBJ2-2 and V is TRBV28, with D perhaps assigned TRBD1 or TRBD2 (5 bases each). The length of the CDR3 is 16 residues. The germline V gene has CDR1 MDHEN and CDR2 SYDVKM. The CDR3 coding sequence is TGTGTCACCCCCCAAGACAGCTCCTCTGCGACCGGGGAGCTGCTTTTT. Translated: CVTPQDSSSATGELLF.

The sample holds many counts of this clonotype. Sequence at one end of the junction differs from germline and may be a read error. The rearrangement links TRBV4-1 to TRBJ2-7; 9 nucleotides match TRBD1. The germline V gene encodes CDR1 MGHRA and CDR2 YSYEKL. The CDR3 covers 16 residues. CDR3 coding DNA: TGCACCAGCAGCCAAGGGGACAGGGAGTGGGGCTACGAGCAGTACTTC. This sequence encodes CTSSQGDREWGYEQYF.